This T cell receptor (beta chain) was sequenced for a study of monozygotic twins with inflammatory bowel disease (dated by TCRdb to the late 2010s). Describing the broader study: In total, approximately 28 monozygotic twin pairs made up the full study: 19 Danish pairs, all IBD-discordant, plus nine German pairs, of which four were IBD-concordant and five were IBD-discordant. Within discordant pairs, disease-associated traits were sought mainly by comparing IBD patients with their genetically identical healthy co-twins. Each individual had, on average, about 151 000 unique TCRalpha sequences and 181 000 unique TCRbeta sequences available for analysis. Study-wide conclusions, independent of this receptor: Repertoire similarity did not differ between concordant and discordant twins, which could be due to limited statistical power. Because patients were on differing immunosuppressive treatments, the repertoires may have picked up extra background noise and inter-individual variability. Fewer clonotypes were shared with other individuals by IBD patients than by healthy twins, most markedly in patients showing signs of disease activity. The results gave no support for a single strong signal or clonotype linked to IBD. Distinction between different T cell subtypes could not be achieved in the analysis. A decrease in TCRbeta repertoire diversity, as measured by inverse Simpson index, was observed in IBD patients compared with their healthy co-twins.

As to this clonotype: It lacks a known antigen.

The cysteine opens and the phenylalanine closes a CDR3 of 14 amino acids. The DNA is unrecorded. From the germline V gene (reference sequence), CDR1 is LNHDA and CDR2 is SQIVND. From each donor, a roughly 2.5 ml peripheral blood sample was collected into PAXgene tubes and stored at -80 degrees C. Total RNA was isolated from whole blood with the PAXgene blood miRNA kit on an automated QIAcube, without T cell sorting. Peripheral blood from monozygotic twin pairs concordant or discordant for inflammatory bowel disease was subjected to deep TCRalpha and TCRbeta repertoire profiling with unique molecular barcoding. For every twin pair, smoking habits were documented, and each individual was categorised as a current, former or never smoker. The library was built by means of 5' RACE. Each TCR library was prepared from about 4,000 ng of total RNA. For each sample, cDNA synthesis with SMARTScribe reverse transcriptase was split into eight separate reactions. During cDNA synthesis, template switching was used to introduce unique molecular identifiers that contained a 6-nucleotide sample barcode. Amplification of TCRalpha and TCRbeta cDNA involved two nested PCRs of about 15 and 9 cycles, and each PCR was followed by bead purification. Before amplification, cDNA was treated with uracil DNA-glycosylase and purified using the QIAquick PCR purification kit. In the second PCR, Illumina TruSeq-compatible adapters and sample-specific barcodes were added. Library quality and concentration were checked on TapeStation and Qubit, and libraries were pooled at about 4.9 ng each. Pooled libraries were sequenced on an Illumina HiSeq2500 single-index Rapid Run with 2 x 100 bp reads and custom sequencing primers. The authors' analysis ran thus. PCR and sequencing errors were corrected by UMI-based consensus assembly using MiGEC version 1.2.6. MiXCR version 2.1.1 handled V(D)J alignment, clonotype assembly and CDR3 extraction. Gene usage, clonotype sharing and MAIT/NKT TCR abundance were normalised by analysing the top 1000, 10 000 and 20 000 clonotypes per sample. After downsampling to 27 000 UMIs, diversity was calculated as the inverse Simpson index using the vegan R package. Paired Mann-Whitney U tests were applied to discordant twin pairs, and Benjamini-Hochberg correction was used for multiple testing. Reads reprocessed by TCRdb are summarized as one entry per CDR3 protein sequence, and DNA is absent. TCRdb, not the original authors, processed these V and J calls. The sample's own table lists some 440,000 distinct CDR3 sequences. Of the sample, 2.4% is held by the ten largest clones.

This receptor was identified in a human donor with ulcerative colitis or Crohn's disease, or a healthy co-twin of an affected twin (not recorded which). In this chain, TRBV19 is recombined with TRBJ2-3; the TCRdb D gene call, TRBD1, has no DNA to confirm it. Sequencing was performed on blood. The CDR3 reads CASSMRQSTDTQYF.